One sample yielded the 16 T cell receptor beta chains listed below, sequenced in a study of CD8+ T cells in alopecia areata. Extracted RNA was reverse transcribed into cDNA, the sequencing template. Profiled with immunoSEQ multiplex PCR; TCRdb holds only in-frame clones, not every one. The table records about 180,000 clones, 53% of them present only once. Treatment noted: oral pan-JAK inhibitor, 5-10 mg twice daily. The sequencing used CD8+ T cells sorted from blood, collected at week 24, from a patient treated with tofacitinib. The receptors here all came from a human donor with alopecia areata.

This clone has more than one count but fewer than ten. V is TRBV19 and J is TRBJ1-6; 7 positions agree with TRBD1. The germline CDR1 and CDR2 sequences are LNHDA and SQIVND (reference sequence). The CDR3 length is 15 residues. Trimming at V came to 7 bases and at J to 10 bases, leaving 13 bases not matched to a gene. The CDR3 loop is CASTEQGPGGSPLHF. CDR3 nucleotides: TGTGCCAGTACCGAACAGGGGCCCGGTGGATCACCCCTCCACTTT.

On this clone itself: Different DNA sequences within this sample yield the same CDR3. The CDR3 loop reads CASSLEGEAFF. Here the CDR3 DNA reads TGCGCCAGCAGCTTGGAAGGGGAAGCTTTCTTT. The V and J genes are TRBV5-1 and TRBJ1-1, with unresolved D. Trimming took 0 bases from V and 8 from J, leaving 5 bases between them. CDR3 size: 11 residues. Germline lookup yields CDR1 SGHRS and CDR2 YFSETQ.

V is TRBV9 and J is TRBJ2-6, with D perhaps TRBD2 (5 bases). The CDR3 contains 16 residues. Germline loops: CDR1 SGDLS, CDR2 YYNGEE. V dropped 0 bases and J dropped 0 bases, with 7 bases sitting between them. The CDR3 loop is CASSVGGGSGANVLTF. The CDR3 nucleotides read TGTGCCAGCAGCGTAGGTGGAGGCTCTGGGGCCAACGTCCTGACTTTC.

CDR3 loop: CASSQGVYTEAFF. CDR3 nucleotide sequence: TGTGCCAGCAGCCAGGGGGTTTACACTGAAGCTTTCTTT. The chain is built from TRBV7-8 and TRBJ1-1; 7 nucleotides align to TRBD1. Trimming removed 5 bases from V and 3 bases from J; junction bases left unmatched: 3. Germline assignment: CDR1 SGHVS and CDR2 FQNEAQ. The CDR3 is made up of 13 amino acids.

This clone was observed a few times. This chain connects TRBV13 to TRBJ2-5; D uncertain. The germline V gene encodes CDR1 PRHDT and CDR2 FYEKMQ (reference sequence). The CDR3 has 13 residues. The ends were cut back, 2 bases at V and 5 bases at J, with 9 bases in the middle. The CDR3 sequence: CASSLRGWETQYF. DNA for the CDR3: TGTGCCAGCAGCTTAAGAGGATGGGAGACCCAGTACTTC.

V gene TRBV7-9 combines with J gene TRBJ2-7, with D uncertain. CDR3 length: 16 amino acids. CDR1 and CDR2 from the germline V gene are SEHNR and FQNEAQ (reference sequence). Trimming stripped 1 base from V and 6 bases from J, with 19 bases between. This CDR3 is CASSLVLGVSGTEQYF. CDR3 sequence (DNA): TGTGCCAGCAGCTTAGTTTTAGGTGTCTCCGGTACCGAGCAGTACTTC.

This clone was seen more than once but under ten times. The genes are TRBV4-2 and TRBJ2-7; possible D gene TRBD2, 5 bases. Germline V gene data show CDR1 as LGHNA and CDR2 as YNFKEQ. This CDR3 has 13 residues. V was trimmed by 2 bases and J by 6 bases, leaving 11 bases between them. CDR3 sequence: CASSQIGGGEQYF. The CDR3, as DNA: TGTGCCAGCAGCCAAATAGGAGGTGGCGAGCAGTACTTC.

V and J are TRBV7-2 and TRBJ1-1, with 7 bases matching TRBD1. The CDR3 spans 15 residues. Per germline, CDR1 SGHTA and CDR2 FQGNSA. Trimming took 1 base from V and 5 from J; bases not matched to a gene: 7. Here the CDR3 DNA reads TGTGCCAGCAGCTTAGGGGCAGGGGGTAGGACTGAAGCTTTCTTT. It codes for CASSLGAGGRTEAFF.

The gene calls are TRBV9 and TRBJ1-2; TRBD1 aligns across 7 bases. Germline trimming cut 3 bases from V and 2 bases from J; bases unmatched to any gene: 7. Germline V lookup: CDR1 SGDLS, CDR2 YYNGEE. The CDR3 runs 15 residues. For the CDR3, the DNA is TGTGCCAGCAGCGGCCACAGAGGGGGCAACTATGGCTACACCTTC. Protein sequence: CASSGHRGGNYGYTF.

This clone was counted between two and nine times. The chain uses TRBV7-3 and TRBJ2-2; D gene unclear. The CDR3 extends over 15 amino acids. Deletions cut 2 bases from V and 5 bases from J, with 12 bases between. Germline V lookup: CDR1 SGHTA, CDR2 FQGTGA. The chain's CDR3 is CASSLGEGWTGELFF. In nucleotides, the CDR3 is TGTGCCAGCAGCTTAGGTGAAGGGTGGACCGGGGAGCTGTTTTTT.

CDR3 region: CASRNRDPNEQFF. The CDR3 DNA sequence: TGTGCCAGCAGAAACCGGGACCCAAATGAGCAGTTCTTC. This chain uses TRBV2 with TRBJ2-1, with D possibly being TRBD1 or TRBD2 (5 bases each). The V gene lost 6 bases and the J gene lost 7 bases, with 13 bases spanning the gap. The CDR3 is made up of 13 amino acids. Germline-derived CDR1 and CDR2 are SNHLY and FYNNEI.

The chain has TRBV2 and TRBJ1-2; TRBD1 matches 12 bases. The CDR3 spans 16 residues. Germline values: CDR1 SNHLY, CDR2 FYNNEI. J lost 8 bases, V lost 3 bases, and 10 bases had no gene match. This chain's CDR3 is CASSDSSGQGARGYTF. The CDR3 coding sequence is TGTGCCAGCAGTGATTCCTCGGGACAGGGGGCGCGGGGCTACACCTTC.

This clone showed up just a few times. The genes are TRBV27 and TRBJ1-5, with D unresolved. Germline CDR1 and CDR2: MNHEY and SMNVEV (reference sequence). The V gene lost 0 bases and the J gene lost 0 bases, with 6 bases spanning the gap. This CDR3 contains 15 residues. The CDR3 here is CASSLSMGSNQPQHF. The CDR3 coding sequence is TGTGCCAGCAGTTTATCGATGGGTAGCAATCAGCCCCAGCATTTT.

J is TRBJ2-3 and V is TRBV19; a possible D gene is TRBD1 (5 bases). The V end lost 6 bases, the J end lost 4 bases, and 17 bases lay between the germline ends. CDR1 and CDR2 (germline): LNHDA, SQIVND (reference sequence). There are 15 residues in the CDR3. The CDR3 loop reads CASRPRPVGADTQYF. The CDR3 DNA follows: TGTGCCAGTAGACCGAGGCCGGTAGGGGCAGATACGCAGTATTTT. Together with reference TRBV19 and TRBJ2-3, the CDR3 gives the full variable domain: DGGITQSPKYLFRKEGQNVTLSCEQNLNHDAMYWYRQDPGQGLRLIYYSQIVNDFQKGDIAEGYSVSREKKESFPLTVTSAQKNPTAFYLCASRPRPVGADTQYFGPGTRLTVL.

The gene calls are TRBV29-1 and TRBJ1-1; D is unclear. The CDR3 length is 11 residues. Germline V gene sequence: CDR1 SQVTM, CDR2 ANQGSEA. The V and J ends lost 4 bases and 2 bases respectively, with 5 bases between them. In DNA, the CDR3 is TGCAGCGTTGCCGATAACACTGAAGCTTTCTTT. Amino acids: CSVADNTEAFF.

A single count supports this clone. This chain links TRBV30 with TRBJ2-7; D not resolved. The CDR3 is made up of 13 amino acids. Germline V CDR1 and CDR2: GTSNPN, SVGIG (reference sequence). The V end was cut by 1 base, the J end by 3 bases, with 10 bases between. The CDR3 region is CAWSGGVDYEQYF. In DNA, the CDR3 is TGTGCCTGGAGTGGAGGTGTAGACTACGAGCAGTACTTC.